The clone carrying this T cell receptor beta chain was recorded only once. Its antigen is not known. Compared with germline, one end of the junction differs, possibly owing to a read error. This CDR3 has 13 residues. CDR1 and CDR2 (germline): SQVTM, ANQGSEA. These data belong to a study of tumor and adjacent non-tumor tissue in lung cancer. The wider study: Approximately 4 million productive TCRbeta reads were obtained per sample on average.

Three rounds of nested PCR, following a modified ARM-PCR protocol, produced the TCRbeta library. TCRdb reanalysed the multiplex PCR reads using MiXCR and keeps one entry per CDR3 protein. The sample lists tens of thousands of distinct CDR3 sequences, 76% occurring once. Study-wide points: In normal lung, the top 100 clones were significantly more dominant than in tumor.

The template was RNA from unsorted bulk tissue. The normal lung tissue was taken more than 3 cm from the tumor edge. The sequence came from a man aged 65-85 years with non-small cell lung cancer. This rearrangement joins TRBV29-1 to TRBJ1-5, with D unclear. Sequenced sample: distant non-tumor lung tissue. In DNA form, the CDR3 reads TGCAGCGTTATGACGAATAGCAATCAGCCCCAACATTTT. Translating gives CSVMTNSNQPQHF.